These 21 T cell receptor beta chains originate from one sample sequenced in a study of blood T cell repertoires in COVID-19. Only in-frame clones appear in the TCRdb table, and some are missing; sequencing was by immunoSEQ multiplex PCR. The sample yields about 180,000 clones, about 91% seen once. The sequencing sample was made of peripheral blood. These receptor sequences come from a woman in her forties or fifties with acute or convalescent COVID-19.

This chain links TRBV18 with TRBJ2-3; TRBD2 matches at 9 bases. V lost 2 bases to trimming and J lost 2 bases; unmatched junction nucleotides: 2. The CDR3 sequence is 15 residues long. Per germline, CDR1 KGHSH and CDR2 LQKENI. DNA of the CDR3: TGTGCCAGCTCACCAGTAGCGGGGGTCACAGATACGCAGTATTTT. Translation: CASSPVAGVTDTQYF.

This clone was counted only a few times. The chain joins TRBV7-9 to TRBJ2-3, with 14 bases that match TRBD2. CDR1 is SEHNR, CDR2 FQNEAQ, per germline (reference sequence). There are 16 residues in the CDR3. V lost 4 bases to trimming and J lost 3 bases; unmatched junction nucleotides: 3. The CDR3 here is CASSSGLAGVTDTQYF. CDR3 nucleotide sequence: TGTGCCAGCAGCTCGGGACTAGCGGGGGTTACAGATACGCAGTATTTT.

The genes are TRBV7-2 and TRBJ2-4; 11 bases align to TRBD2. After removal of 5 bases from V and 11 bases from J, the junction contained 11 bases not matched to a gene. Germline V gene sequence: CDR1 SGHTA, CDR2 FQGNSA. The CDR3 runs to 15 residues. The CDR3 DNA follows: TGTGCCAGCAGCCCCCGTATAGCGGGAGGGCCGCTTCAGTACTTC. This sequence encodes CASSPRIAGGPLQYF.

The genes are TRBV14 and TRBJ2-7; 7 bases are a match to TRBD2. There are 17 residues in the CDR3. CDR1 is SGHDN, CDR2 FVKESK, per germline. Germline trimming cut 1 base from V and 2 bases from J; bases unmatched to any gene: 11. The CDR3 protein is CASSQALGGSSAYEQYF. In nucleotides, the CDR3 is TGTGCCAGCAGCCAAGCCCTTGGCGGGAGTTCGGCCTACGAGCAGTACTTC.

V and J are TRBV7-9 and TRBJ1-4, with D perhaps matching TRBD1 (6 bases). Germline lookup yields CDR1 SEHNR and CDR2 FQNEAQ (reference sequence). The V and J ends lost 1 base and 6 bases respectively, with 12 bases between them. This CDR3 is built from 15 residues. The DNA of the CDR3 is TGTGCCAGCAGCTTAGATGGTGGGGGCTATGAAAAACTGTTTTTT. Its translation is CASSLDGGGYEKLFF.

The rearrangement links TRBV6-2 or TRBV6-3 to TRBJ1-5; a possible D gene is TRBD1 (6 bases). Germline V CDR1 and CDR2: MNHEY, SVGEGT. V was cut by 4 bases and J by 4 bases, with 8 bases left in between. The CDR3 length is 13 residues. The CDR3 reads CASSSRGNQPQHF. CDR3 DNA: TGTGCCAGCAGTTCCAGGGGAAATCAGCCCCAGCATTTT.

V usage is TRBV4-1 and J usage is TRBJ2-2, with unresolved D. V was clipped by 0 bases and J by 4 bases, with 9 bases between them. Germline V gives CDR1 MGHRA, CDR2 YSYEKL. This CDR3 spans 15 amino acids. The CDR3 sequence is CASSQEYPGTGELFF. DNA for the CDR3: TGCGCCAGCAGCCAAGAGTACCCGGGCACCGGGGAGCTGTTTTTT.

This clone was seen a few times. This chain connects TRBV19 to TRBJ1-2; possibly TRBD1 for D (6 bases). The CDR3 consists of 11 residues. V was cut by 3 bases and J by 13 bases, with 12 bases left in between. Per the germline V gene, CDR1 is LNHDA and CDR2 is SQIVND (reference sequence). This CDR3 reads CASSIAGDRTF. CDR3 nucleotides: TGTGCCAGTAGTATCGCAGGGGATCGCACCTTC. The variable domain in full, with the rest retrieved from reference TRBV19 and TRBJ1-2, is DGGITQSPKYLFRKEGQNVTLSCEQNLNHDAMYWYRQDPGQGLRLIYYSQIVNDFQKGDIAEGYSVSREKKESFPLTVTSAQKNPTAFYLCASSIAGDRTFGSGTRLTVV.

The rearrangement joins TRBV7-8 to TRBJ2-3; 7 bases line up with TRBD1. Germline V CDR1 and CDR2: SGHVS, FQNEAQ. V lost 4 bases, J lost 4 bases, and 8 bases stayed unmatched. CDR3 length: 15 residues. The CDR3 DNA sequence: TGTGCCAGCAGCTATAGGGGGCAGGGCCCAGATACGCAGTATTTT. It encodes CASSYRGQGPDTQYF. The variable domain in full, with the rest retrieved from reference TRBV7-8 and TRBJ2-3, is GAGVSQSPRYKVAKRGQDVALRCDPISGHVSLFWYQQALGQGPEFLTYFQNEAQLDKSGLPSDRFFAERPEGSVSTLKIQRTQQEDSAVYLCASSYRGQGPDTQYFGPGTRLTVL.

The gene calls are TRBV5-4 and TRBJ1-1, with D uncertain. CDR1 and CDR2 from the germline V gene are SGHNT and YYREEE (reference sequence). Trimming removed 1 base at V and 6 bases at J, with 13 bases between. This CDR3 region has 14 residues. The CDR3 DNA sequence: TGTGCCAGCAGCTTGTCTTCGTGGGCCCCTGAAGCTTTCTTT. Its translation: CASSLSSWAPEAFF.

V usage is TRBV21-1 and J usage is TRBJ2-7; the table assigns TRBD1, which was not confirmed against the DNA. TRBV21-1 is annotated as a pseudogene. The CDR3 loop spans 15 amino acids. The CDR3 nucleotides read TGTGCCAGCAGCAAAGCTGGCAGGGGGCCCCACGAGCAGTACTTC. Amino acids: CASSKAGRGPHEQYF.

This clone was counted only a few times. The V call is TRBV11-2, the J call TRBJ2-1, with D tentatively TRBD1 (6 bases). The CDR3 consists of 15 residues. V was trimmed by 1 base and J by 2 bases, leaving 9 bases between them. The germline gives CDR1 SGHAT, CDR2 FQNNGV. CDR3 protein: CASSLGGPTYNEQFF. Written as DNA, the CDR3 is TGTGCCAGCAGCTTAGGGGGGCCTACCTACAATGAGCAGTTCTTC. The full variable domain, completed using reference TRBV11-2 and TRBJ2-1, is EAGVAQSPRYKIIEKRQSVAFWCNPISGHATLYWYQQILGQGPKLLIQFQNNGVVDDSQLPKDRFSAERLKGVDSTLKIQPAKLEDSAVYLCASSLGGPTYNEQFFGPGTRLTVL.

CDR3 sequence reads: CASRQQTGTYGYTF. In DNA form, the CDR3 reads TGTGCCAGCAGACAACAAACAGGGACCTATGGCTACACCTTC. The rearrangement links TRBV6-5 to TRBJ1-2, with a weak D call TRBD1 (6 bases). This CDR3 spans 14 amino acids. The V gene's germline CDR1 is MNHEY and CDR2 SVGAGI. Trimming took off 6 bases at V and 4 bases at J, with 15 bases between the two ends.

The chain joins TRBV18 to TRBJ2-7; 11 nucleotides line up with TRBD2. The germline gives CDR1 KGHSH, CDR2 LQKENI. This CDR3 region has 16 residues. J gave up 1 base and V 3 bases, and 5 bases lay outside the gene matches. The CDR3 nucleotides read TGTGCCAGCTCACCCCAACTAGCGGGGGAGTCCTACGAGCAGTACTTC. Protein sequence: CASSPQLAGESYEQYF.

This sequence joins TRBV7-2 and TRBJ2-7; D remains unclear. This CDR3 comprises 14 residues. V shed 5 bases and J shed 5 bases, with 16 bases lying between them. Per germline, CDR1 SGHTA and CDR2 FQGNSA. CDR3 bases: TGTGCCAGCAGCGGAGACCCCTCGGGTGACGAGCAGTACTTC. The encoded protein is CASSGDPSGDEQYF.

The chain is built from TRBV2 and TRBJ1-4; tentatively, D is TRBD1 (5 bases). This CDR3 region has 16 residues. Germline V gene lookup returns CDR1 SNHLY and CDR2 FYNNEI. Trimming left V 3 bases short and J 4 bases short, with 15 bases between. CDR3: CASSEGNTGFNEKLFF. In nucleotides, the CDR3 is TGTGCCAGCAGTGAGGGGAACACAGGTTTTAATGAAAAACTGTTTTTT.

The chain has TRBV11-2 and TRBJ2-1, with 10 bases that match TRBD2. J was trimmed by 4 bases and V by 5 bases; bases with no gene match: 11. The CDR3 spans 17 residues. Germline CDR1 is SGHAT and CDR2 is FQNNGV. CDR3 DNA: TGTGCCAGCAGCCCATCACAGCGGGAGGGCCTATACAATGAGCAGTTCTTC. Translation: CASSPSQREGLYNEQFF.

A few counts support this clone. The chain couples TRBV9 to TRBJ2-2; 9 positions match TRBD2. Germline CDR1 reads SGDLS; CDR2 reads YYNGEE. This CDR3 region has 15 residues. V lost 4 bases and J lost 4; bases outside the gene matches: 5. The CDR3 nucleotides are TGTGCCAGCAGCCCGCGGGGGGGAATCACCGGGGAGCTGTTTTTT. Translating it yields CASSPRGGITGELFF.

CDR3 amino acids: CAWTLLYMNTEAFF. CDR3 coding DNA: TGTGCCTGGACCCTCTTATATATGAACACTGAAGCTTTCTTT. J is TRBJ1-1 and V is TRBV30; no clear D gene. V shed 4 bases and J shed 0 bases, with 12 bases lying between them. The V gene's germline CDR1 is GTSNPN and CDR2 SVGIG (reference sequence). There are 14 residues in the CDR3.

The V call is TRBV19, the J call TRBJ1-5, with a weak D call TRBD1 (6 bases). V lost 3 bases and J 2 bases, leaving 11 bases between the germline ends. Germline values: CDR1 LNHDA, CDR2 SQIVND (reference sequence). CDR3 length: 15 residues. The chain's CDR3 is CASSIWEGGNQPQHF. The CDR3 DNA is TGTGCCAGTAGTATTTGGGAGGGGGGCAATCAGCCCCAGCATTTT.

The CDR3 DNA reads TGTGCCAGCGGGACAGGGGGTAATAATTCACCCCTCCACTTT. Protein sequence: CASGTGGNNSPLHF. The V call is TRBV6-5, the J call TRBJ1-6; 11 bases agree with TRBD1. Trimming removed 8 bases from V and 5 bases from J; junction bases left unmatched: 2. The germline gives CDR1 MNHEY, CDR2 SVGAGI. The CDR3 runs to 14 residues.